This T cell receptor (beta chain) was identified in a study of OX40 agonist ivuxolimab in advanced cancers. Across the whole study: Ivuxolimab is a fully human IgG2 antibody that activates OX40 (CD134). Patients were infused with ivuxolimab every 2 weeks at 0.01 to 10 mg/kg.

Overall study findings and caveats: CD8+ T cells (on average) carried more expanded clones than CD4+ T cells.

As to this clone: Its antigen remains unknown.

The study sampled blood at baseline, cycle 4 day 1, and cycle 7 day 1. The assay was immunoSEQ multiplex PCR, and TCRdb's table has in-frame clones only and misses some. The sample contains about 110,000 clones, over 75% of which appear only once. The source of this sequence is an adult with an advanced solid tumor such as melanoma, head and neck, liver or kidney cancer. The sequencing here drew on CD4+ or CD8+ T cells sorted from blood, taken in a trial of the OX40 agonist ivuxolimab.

CDR3 nucleotides: TGTGCCTGGAGGATAGCGGGGACGAACACCGGGGAGCTGTTTTTT. This gives the protein CAWRIAGTNTGELFF. This sequence joins TRBV30 and TRBJ2-2; TRBD2 matches 8 bases. The CDR3 is made up of 15 amino acids. J gave up 0 bases and V 3 bases, and 3 bases lay outside the gene matches. Per the germline V gene, CDR1 is GTSNPN and CDR2 is SVGIG (reference sequence).